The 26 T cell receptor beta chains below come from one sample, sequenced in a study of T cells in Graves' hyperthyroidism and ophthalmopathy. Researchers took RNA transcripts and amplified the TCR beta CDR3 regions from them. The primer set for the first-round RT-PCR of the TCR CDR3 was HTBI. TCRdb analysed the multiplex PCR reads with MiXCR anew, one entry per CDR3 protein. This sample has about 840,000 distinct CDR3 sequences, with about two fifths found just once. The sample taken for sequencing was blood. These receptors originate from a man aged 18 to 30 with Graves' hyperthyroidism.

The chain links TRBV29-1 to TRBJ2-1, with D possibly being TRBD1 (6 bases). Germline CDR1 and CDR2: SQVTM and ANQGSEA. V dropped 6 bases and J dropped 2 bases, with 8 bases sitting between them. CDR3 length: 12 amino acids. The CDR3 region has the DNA TGCAGCGTACAGGGAACCTACAATGAGCAGTTCTTC. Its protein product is CSVQGTYNEQFF.

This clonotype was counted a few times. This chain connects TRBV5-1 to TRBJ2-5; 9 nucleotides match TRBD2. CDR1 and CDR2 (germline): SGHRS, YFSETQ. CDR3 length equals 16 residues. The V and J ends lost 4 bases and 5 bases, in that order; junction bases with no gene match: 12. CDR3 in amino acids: CASSILEREALETQYF. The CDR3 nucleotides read TGCGCCAGCAGCATCCTCGAGCGGGAGGCCCTGGAGACCCAGTACTTC.

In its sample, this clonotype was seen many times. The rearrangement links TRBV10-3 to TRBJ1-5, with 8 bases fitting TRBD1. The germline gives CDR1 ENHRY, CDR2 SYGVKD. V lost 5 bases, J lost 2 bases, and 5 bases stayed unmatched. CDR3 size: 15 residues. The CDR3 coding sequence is TGTGCCATCAGTCCGGACAGGGATGGCAATCAGCCCCAGCATTTT. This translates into CAISPDRDGNQPQHF.

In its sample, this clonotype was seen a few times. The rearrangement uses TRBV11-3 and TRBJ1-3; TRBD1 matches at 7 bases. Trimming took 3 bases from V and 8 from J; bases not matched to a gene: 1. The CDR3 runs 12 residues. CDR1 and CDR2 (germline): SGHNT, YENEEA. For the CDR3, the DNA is TGTGCCAGCAGCTTCCAGGGGGACACCATATATTTT. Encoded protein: CASSFQGDTIYF.

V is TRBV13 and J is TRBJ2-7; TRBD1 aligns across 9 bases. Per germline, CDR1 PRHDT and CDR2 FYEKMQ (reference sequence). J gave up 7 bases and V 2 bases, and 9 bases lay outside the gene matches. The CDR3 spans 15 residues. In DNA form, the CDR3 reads TGTGCCAGCAGCTTACCCGTGGACAGGGGCGGGGAGCAGTACTTC. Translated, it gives CASSLPVDRGGEQYF.

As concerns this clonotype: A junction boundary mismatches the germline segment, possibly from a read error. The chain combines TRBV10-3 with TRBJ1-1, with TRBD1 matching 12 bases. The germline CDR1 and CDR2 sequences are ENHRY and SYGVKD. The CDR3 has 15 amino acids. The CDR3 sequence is CASSLSGTGGAWAFF. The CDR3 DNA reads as TGTGCCAGCAGTCTCTCCGGGACAGGGGGCGCGTGGGCTTTCTTT.

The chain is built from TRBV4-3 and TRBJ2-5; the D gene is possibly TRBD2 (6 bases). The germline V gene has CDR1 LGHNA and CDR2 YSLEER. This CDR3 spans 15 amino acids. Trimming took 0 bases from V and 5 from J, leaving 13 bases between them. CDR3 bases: TGCGCCAGCAGCCAAGATTCGGGGGTAGGGGAGACCCAGTACTTC. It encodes CASSQDSGVGETQYF.

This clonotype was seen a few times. This chain's CDR3 is CASSQDSAGVYEQYF. The DNA for the CDR3 is TGCGCCAGCAGCCAAGATTCGGCAGGCGTCTACGAGCAGTACTTC. The chain joins TRBV4-1 to TRBJ2-7; D remains ambiguous. This CDR3 region has 15 residues. CDR1 MGHRA and CDR2 YSYEKL come from the germline V gene. The V gene lost 0 bases and the J gene lost 3 bases, with 12 bases spanning the gap.

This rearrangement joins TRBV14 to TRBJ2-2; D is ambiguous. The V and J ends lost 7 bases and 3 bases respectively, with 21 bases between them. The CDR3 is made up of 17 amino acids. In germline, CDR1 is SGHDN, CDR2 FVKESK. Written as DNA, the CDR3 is TGTGCCAGCACTACCACTCGGACGAACCAATACACCGGGGAGCTGTTTTTT. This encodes CASTTTRTNQYTGELFF.

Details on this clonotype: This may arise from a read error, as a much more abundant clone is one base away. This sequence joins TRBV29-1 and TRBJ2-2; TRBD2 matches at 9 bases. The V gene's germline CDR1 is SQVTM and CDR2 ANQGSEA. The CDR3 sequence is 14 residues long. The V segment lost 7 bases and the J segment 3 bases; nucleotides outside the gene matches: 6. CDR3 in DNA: TGCAGCGCCAGACTAGCGGTGGACACCGGGGAGCTGTTTTTT. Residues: CSARLAVDTGELFF.

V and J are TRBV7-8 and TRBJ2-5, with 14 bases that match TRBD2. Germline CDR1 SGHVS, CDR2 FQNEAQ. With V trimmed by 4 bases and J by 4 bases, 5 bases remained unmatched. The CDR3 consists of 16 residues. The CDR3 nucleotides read TGTGCCAGCAGCTCGACTAGCGGGGGGGCCGGAGAGACCCAGTACTTC. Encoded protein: CASSSTSGGAGETQYF.

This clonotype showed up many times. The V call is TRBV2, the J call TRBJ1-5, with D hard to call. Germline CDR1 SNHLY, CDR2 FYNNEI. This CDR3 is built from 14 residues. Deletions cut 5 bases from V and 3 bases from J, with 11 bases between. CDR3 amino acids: CASSRQRDNQPQHF. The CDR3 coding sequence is TGTGCCAGCAGTAGGCAAAGGGACAATCAGCCCCAGCATTTT.

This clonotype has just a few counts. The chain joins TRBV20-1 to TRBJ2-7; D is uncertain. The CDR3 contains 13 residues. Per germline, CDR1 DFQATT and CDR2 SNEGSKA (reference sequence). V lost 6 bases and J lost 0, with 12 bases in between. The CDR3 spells CSAPAISSYEQYF. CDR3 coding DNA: TGCAGTGCGCCGGCTATCTCCTCCTACGAGCAGTACTTC.

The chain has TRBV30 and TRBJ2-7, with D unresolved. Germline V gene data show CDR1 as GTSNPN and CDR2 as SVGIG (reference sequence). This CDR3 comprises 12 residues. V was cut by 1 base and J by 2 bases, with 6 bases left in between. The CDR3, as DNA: TGTGCCTGGAGTGCCCAGCCCTACGAGCAGTACTTC. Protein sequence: CAWSAQPYEQYF.

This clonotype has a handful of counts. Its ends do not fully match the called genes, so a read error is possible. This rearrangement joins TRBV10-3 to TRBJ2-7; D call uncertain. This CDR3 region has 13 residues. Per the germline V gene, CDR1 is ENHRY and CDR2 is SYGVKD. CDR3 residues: CASSYSGDYEQYF. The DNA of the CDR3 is TGTGCCAGCAGTTACTCCGGCGACTACGAGCAGTACTTC.

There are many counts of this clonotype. CDR3 amino acids: CASRSTSSGNTIYF. The CDR3 region has the DNA TGTGCCAGCCGGAGCACGTCCTCTGGAAACACCATATATTTT. The V gene is TRBV7-9, the J gene TRBJ1-3, with D hard to call. This CDR3 spans 14 amino acids. Looked up from germline, CDR1 is SEHNR and CDR2 is FQNEAQ (reference sequence). The germline V and J ends were trimmed by 8 bases and 0 bases, with 11 bases remaining between them.

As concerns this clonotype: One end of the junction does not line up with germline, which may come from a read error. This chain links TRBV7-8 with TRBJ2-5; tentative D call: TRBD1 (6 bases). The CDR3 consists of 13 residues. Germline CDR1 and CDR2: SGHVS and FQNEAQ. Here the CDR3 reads CAGSPRGRETQYF. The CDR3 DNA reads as TGTGCCGGCAGCCCCAGGGGACGAGAGACCCAGTACTTC.

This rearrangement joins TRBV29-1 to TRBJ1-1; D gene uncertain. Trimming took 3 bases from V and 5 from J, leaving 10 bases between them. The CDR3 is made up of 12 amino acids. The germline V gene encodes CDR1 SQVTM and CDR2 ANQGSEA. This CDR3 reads CSVDDVGTEAFF. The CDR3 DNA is TGCAGCGTTGATGATGTGGGAACTGAAGCTTTCTTT.

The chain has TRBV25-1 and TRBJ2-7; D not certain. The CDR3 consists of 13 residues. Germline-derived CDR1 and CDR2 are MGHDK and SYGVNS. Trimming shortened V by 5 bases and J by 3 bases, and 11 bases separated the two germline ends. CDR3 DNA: TGTGCCAGCAGTTTAGGCGTTTTCTACGAGCAGTACTTC. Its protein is CASSLGVFYEQYF.

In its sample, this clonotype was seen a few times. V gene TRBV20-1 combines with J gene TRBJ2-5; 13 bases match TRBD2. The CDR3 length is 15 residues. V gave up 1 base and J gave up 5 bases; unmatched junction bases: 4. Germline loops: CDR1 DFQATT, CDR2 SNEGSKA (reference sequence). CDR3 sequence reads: CSARGTSGREETQYF. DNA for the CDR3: TGCAGTGCTAGAGGGACTAGCGGGAGAGAGGAGACCCAGTACTTC.

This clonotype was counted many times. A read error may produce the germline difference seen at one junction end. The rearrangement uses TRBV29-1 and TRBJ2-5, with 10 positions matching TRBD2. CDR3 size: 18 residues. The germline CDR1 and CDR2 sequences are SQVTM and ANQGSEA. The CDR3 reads CSVQDSITLAGGQETQYF. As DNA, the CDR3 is TGCAGCGTTCAAGACAGCATAACCTTAGCGGGAGGACAAGAGACCCAGTACTTC. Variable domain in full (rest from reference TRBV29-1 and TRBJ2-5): SAVISQKPSRDICQRGTSLTIQCQVDSQVTMMFWYRQQPGQSLTLIATANQGSEATYESGFVIDKFPISRPNLTFSTLTVSNMSPEDSSIYLCSVQDSITLAGGQETQYFGPGTRLLVL.

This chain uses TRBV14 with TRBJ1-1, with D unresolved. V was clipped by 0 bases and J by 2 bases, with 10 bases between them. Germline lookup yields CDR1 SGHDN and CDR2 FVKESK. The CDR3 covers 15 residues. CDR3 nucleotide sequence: TGTGCCAGCAGCCAAGAGACAAATACAAACACTGAAGCTTTCTTT. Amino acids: CASSQETNTNTEAFF. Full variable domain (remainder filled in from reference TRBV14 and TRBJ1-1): EAGVTQFPSHSVIEKGQTVTLRCDPISGHDNLYWYRRVMGKEIKFLLHFVKESKQDESGMPNNRFLAERTGGTYSTLKVQPAELEDSGVYFCASSQETNTNTEAFFGQGTRLTVV.

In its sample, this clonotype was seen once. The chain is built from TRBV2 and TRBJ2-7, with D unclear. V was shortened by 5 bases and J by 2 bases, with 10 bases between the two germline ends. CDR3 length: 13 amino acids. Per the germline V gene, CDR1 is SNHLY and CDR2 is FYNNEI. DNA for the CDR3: TGTGCCAGCAGTCCCGAGATCCCCTACGAGCAGTACTTC. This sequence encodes CASSPEIPYEQYF.

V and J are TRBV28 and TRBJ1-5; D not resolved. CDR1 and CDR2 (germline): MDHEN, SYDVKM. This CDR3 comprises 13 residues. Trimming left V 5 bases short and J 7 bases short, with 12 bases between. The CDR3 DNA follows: TGTGCCAGCAGTGTTATCCCGGGACAGCCCCAGCATTTT. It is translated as CASSVIPGQPQHF.

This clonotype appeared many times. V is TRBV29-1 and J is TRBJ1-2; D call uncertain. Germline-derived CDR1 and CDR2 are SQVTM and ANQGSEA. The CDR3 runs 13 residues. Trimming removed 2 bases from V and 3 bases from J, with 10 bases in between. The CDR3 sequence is CSVEPPWDYGYTF. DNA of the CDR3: TGCAGCGTTGAACCCCCCTGGGACTATGGCTACACCTTC.

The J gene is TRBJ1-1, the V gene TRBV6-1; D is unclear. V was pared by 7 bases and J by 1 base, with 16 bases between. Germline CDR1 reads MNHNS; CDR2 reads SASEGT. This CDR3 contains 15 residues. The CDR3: CASTSLSWQNTEAFF. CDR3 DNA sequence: TGTGCCAGCACCAGCCTTAGTTGGCAGAACACTGAAGCTTTCTTT.